The 13 T cell receptor beta chains below come from one sample, sequenced in a study of blood T cell repertoires in COVID-19. TCRdb's table, derived via immunoSEQ multiplex PCR, lists solely in-frame clones and lacks some. Among approximately 350,000 clones, under 95% were seen once, and the ten largest hold roughly 3%. Input material: peripheral blood. All receptors derive from a woman younger than 35 who had recovered from COVID-19.

This chain uses TRBV9 with TRBJ1-2; tentatively, D is TRBD1 (6 bases). Deletions cut 0 bases from V and 8 bases from J, with 14 bases between. The CDR3 length is 14 residues. CDR1 is SGDLS and CDR2 is YYNGEE in the germline V gene. This chain's CDR3 is CASSVDLAGVGYTF. Written as DNA, the CDR3 is TGTGCCAGCAGCGTAGATCTTGCAGGGGTCGGCTACACCTTC.

The chain recombines TRBV24-1 with TRBJ2-2, with D maybe TRBD1 (6 bases). The germline V gene has CDR1 KGHDR and CDR2 SFDVKD. Trimming removed 9 bases at V and 6 bases at J, with 22 bases between. The CDR3 spans 16 residues. CDR3 residues: CATGKGRQARPGELFF. DNA for the CDR3: TGTGCCACCGGAAAGGGCAGACAGGCCCGGCCCGGGGAGCTGTTTTTT.

The rearrangement joins TRBV6-6 to TRBJ2-1; D uncertain. Trimming pared 0 bases from V and 9 bases from J, leaving 12 bases between. CDR1 and CDR2 from the germline V gene are MNHNY and SVGAGI (reference sequence). This CDR3 contains 14 residues. CDR3 nucleotides: TGTGCCAGCAGTTACTCAGAGGCTCCAATTGAGCAGTTCTTC. This gives the protein CASSYSEAPIEQFF.

V gene TRBV7-2 combines with J gene TRBJ1-1; TRBD1 might be the D (5 bases). The germline V and J ends were trimmed by 2 bases and 5 bases, with 24 bases remaining between them. CDR1 is SGHTA, CDR2 FQGNSA, per germline. This CDR3 is 18 amino acids long. The CDR3 sequence: CASSLRRGYPQGNTEAFF. The CDR3 DNA follows: TGTGCCAGCAGCTTACGGCGGGGATACCCTCAGGGTAATACTGAAGCTTTCTTT.

This clone was counted once. The gene calls are TRBV5-1 and TRBJ1-1; a possible D gene is TRBD1 (6 bases). CDR3 length: 14 amino acids. Germline assignment: CDR1 SGHRS and CDR2 YFSETQ. V was shortened by 4 bases and J by 4 bases, with 14 bases between the two germline ends. CDR3 sequence (DNA): TGCGCCAGCAGCCAACAGGGTTGGGTCACTGAAGCTTTCTTT. It encodes CASSQQGWVTEAFF.

The CDR3 bases are TGTGCCAGCAGTTTAGTTTTCGGTCGGGGAGCTTCTAACTATGGCTACACCTTC. This sequence encodes CASSLVFGRGASNYGYTF. The gene calls are TRBV27 and TRBJ1-2; the D is unclear. CDR1 is MNHEY and CDR2 is SMNVEV in the germline V gene (reference sequence). The CDR3 has 18 residues. V dropped 2 bases and J dropped 0 bases, with 19 bases sitting between them.

This clone is a singleton in its sample. This chain links TRBV10-3 with TRBJ1-1; D not certain. CDR1 ENHRY and CDR2 SYGVKD come from the germline V gene. The CDR3 covers 16 residues. Trimming stripped 5 bases from V and 0 bases from J, with 16 bases between. This CDR3 reads CAISPNVGRLNTEAFF. The CDR3, as DNA: TGTGCCATCAGTCCGAACGTAGGCAGGTTGAACACTGAAGCTTTCTTT.

V and J are TRBV7-9 and TRBJ2-1; D may be TRBD2 (6 bases). V lost 4 bases and J lost 0, with 19 bases in between. This CDR3 contains 18 residues. Germline lookup yields CDR1 SEHNR and CDR2 FQNEAQ (reference sequence). The CDR3 DNA reads as TGTGCCAGCAGCTATAGTGGGAACGGGAGCCCCTCCTACAATGAGCAGTTCTTC. It translates to CASSYSGNGSPSYNEQFF.

The rearrangement links TRBV10-3 to TRBJ2-7; possibly TRBD2 for D (6 bases). The CDR3 runs to 12 residues. The germline V gene has CDR1 ENHRY and CDR2 SYGVKD. V dropped 5 bases and J dropped 5 bases, with 10 bases sitting between them. CDR3 sequence reads: CAISRLGNEQYV. For the CDR3, the DNA is TGTGCCATCAGTCGACTAGGAAACGAGCAGTACGTC.

V is TRBV7-2 and J is TRBJ1-1, with D possibly being TRBD1 (5 bases). CDR3 length: 15 amino acids. V shed 5 bases and J shed 1 base, with 14 bases lying between them. Germline V CDR1 and CDR2: SGHTA, FQGNSA. For the CDR3, the DNA is TGTGCCAGCAGCCCTGAGGACACATCGAACACTGAAGCTTTCTTT. Its protein is CASSPEDTSNTEAFF.

The chain has TRBV6-5 and TRBJ1-1; a weak D match, TRBD1 (5 bases). The CDR3 has 14 residues. Germline assignment: CDR1 MNHEY and CDR2 SVGAGI. Trimming left V 0 bases short and J 6 bases short, with 11 bases between. The CDR3: CASSYSSGDSEAFF. The CDR3 DNA follows: TGTGCCAGCAGTTACTCGTCGGGGGACTCTGAAGCTTTCTTT.

The chain is built from TRBV5-1 and TRBJ1-1; the match to TRBD1 covers 12 bases. V dropped 4 bases and J dropped 5; count of bases not matched to a gene: 6. The CDR3 runs to 15 residues. Germline V gene data show CDR1 as SGHRS and CDR2 as YFSETQ. CDR3 sequence reads: CASSPGQGAQTEAFF. CDR3 coding DNA: TGCGCCAGCAGCCCGGGACAGGGGGCGCAAACTGAAGCTTTCTTT.

The chain is built from TRBV6-2 or TRBV6-3 and TRBJ2-5; 9 bases are a match to TRBD2. This CDR3 is 15 amino acids long. The germline gives CDR1 MNHEY, CDR2 SVGEGT. The ends lost 5 bases at V and 5 bases at J; junction bases unmatched: 9. CDR3: CASSSGLAQSETQYF. DNA for the CDR3: TGTGCCAGCAGTAGTGGACTAGCGCAGTCGGAGACCCAGTACTTC.